This T cell receptor beta chain was profiled in a study of identical twins. Germline CDR1 is LGHDT and CDR2 is YNNKEL (reference sequence). Trimming left V 0 bases short and J 11 bases short, with 4 bases between. The CDR3 covers 11 residues. The cDNA had a unique molecular identifier and a template-switch universal primer site. From the 5' RACE reads, TCRdb called clonotypes with MiXCR, one entry per CDR3 protein. The profile shows about 250,000 distinct CDR3 sequences, about 14% of them singletons. Study-level results: Models underestimated how often monozygotic twins shared out-of-frame TCR alpha. High-abundance cord blood beta clonotypes had fewer insertions; memory repertoires showed none.

This clonotype appeared a few times. What it binds is not known. The chain links TRBV3-1 to TRBJ1-4; D gene uncertain. The sequenced sample consisted of memory (CD45RO+) T cells sorted from blood. The clonotype originates from a woman younger than 35 in good health. DNA for the CDR3: TGTGCCAGCAGCCAAGATGGTAAACTGTTTTTT. Its translation: CASSQDGKLFF. The full variable domain, its missing parts supplied by reference TRBV3-1 and TRBJ1-4, is DTAVSQTPKYLVTQMGNDKSIKCEQNLGHDTMYWYKQDSKKFLKIMFSYNNKELIINETVPNRFSPKSPDKAHLNLHINSLELGDSAVYFCASSQDGKLFFGSGTQLSVL.